The rows below give T cell receptor beta chains drawn from one sample of a study of blood T cell repertoires in COVID-19. Some clones are missing from TCRdb's copy, which holds only in-frame ones; the method was immunoSEQ multiplex PCR. This table has fewer than 150,000 clones, 85% appearing once. What was sequenced was peripheral blood. Receptor source: a man in his fifties with acute or convalescent COVID-19. Both conserved end residues are part of each CDR3. D genes are given only for firm matches. Rows give clone size only sometimes, using once, few, many, or a class for an expanded clone.

TRBJ2-5	TRBD2	-	TRBV4-1	TGCGCCAGCAGCCAAGAACCGGGAGGGCGGGAGACCCAGTACTTC	CASSQEPGGRETQYF
TRBJ1-4	-	-	TRBV30	TGTGCCTGGAGTACCGAGGACAGTCCTTTGGGAAACTCTCTGTTTTTT	CAWSTEDSPLGNSLFF
TRBJ2-1	TRBD2	-	TRBV11-2	TGTGCCAGCACCACCCGAGCGGGGCTAGACTACAATGAGCAGTTCTTC	CASTTRAGLDYNEQFF
TRBJ2-1	-	-	TRBV9	TGTGCCAGCAGCACCGGACAGACCTACAATGAGCAGTTCTTC	CASSTGQTYNEQFF
TRBJ2-7	-	-	TRBV5-1	TGCGCCAGCAGTCGAGCAGGCACCTACGAGCAGTACTTC	CASSRAGTYEQYF
TRBJ1-6	TRBD1	-	TRBV15	TGTGCCACCAGCAGAGACCTGACAGGGGCTAGTTCACCCCTCCACTTT	CATSRDLTGASSPLHF
TRBJ2-3	-	once	TRBV29-1	TGCAGCGTTGTGGGGCAGGGCAATACAGATACGCAGTATTTT	CSVVGQGNTDTQYF
TRBJ2-7	-	-	TRBV20-1	TGCAGTGCTAGCGGGGGCTACGAGCAGTACTTC	CSASGGYEQYF
TRBJ2-2	TRBD1	-	TRBV7-3	TGTGCCAGCAGCCCAGGGGGCTGGGACACCGGGGAGCTGTTTTTT	CASSPGGWDTGELFF
TRBJ2-7	-	-	TRBV10-3	TGTGCCATCAGTGATTCAAGGACACCGAGCTCCTACGAGCAGTACTTC	CAISDSRTPSSYEQYF
TRBJ1-1	TRBD1	-	TRBV6-6	TGTGCCAGCAGTTTCCCTCGGACAGGGGGGAACACTGAAGCTTTCTTT	CASSFPRTGGNTEAFF